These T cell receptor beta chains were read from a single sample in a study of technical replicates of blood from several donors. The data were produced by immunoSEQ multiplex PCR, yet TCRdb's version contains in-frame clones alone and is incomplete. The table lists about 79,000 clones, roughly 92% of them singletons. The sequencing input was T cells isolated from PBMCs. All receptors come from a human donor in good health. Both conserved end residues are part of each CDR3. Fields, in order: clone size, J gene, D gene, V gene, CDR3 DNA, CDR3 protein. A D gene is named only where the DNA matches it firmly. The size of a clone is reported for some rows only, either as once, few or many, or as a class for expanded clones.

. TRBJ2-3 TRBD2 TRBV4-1 TGCGCCAGCAGCCAAAGGTTCTTTAGCGGGGTAACAGCAGATACGCAGTATTTT CASSQRFFSGVTADTQYF
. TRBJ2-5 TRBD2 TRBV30 TGTGCCTGGAGTGAACTTACGGGGGGGAGGGAGACCCAGTACTTC CAWSELTGGRETQYF
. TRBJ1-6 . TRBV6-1 TGTGCCAGCCGGCAGGGAAATTCACCCCTCCACTTT CASRQGNSPLHF
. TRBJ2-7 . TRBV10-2 TGCGCCAGCAGTGAGTATTCGGGAATCGAGCAGTACTTC CASSEYSGIEQYF
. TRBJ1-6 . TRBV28 TGTGCCAGCAGTTTGGGGACACTGCAATCACCCCTCCACTTT CASSLGTLQSPLHF
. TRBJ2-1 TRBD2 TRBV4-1 TGCGCCAGCAGCAAATTAGCGGGAGGGCCTATTGAGCAGTTCTTC CASSKLAGGPIEQFF
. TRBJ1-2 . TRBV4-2 TGTGCCAGCAGCCAAGAGGATAGGGCGGGGGGCTACACCTTC CASSQEDRAGGYTF
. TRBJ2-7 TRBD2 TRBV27 TGTGCCAGCAGTTTATCTATAGCGGGAGGGACCCTCCCGTACTTC CASSLSIAGGTLPYF
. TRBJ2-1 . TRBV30 TGTGCCTGGAGTGTACGGTACCATGAGCAGTTCTTC CAWSVRYHEQFF
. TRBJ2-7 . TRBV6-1 TGTGCCAGCAGTGAAGCGGGACTCTCCTCCTACGAGCAGTACTTC CASSEAGLSSYEQYF
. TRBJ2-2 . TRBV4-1 TGCGCCAGCAGCCACCCCAAGTCGGACACGTGGACCGGGGAGCTGTTTTTT CASSHPKSDTWTGELFF
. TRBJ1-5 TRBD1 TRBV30 TGTGCCTACGGACAGGCCAATCAGCCCCAGCATTTT CAYGQANQPQHF
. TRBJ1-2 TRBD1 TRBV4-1 TGCGCCAGCAGCCAAACACGGGACAGCGATTCCTATGGCTACACCTTC CASSQTRDSDSYGYTF
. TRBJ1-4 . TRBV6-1 TGTGCCAGCAGTGCCGTAATCCGGGACAAGCTTGAAAAACTGTTTTTT CASSAVIRDKLEKLFF
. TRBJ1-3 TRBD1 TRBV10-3 TGTGCCATCAGTGCCGGAGGGGGCACTGGAAACACCATATATTTT CAISAGGGTGNTIYF
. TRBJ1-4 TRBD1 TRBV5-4 TGTGCCAGCAGCCGCCGGGACAGGGGGCTCAATAATGAAAAACTGTTTTTT CASSRRDRGLNNEKLFF
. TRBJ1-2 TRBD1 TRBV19 TGTGCCAGTAGTACCCCCCGGGACAGGGGGCTAGGGGGCTACACCTTC CASSTPRDRGLGGYTF
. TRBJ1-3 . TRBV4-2 TGTGCCAGCAGCCAACAGGGATTCTCTGGAAACACCATATATTTT CASSQQGFSGNTIYF
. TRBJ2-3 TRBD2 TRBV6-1 TGTGCCAGCAGTGAAGAAATCCGGACTAGCGGGAGACTGTCTAATACGCAGTATTTT CASSEEIRTSGRLSNTQYF
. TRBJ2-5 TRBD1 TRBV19 TGTGCCAGTAGTAATTGGCAGGGGGCGCTTCGGGAGACCCAGTACTTC CASSNWQGALRETQYF
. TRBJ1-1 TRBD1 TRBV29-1 TGCAGCGCCAGGGGGCTCAGGGAGGACACTGAAGCTTTCTTT CSARGLREDTEAFF
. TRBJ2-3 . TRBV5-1 TGCGCCAGCAGCGGACTGGACTCCCGGGATACGCAGTATTTT CASSGLDSRDTQYF
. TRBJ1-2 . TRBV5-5 TGTGCCAGCAGCTTAAGTCCAGATACCTATGGCTACACCTTC CASSLSPDTYGYTF
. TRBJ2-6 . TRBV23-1 TGCGCCAGCAGTCAATCTCTAAGGAGAACTGGGGCCAACGTCCTGACTTTC CASSQSLRRTGANVLTF
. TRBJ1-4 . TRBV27 TGTGCCAGCAGCCGATTATCGTCCGGGGATGGTGAAAAACTGTTTTTT CASSRLSSGDGEKLFF
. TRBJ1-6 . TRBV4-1 TGCGCCAGCAGCCAAGATGTGAGGGGGGGATGGGGGTTTAATTCACCCCTCCACTTT CASSQDVRGGWGFNSPLHF
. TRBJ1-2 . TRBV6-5 TGTGCCAGCAGTAAAAATACCGGACAGACCTATGGCTACACCTTC CASSKNTGQTYGYTF
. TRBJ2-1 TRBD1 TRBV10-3 TGTGCCATCAGTGTCCGGGGACAGGGTTACAATGAGCAGTTCTTC CAISVRGQGYNEQFF
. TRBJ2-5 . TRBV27 TGTGCCAGCAGGGACATCCAAGAGACCCAGTACTTC CASRDIQETQYF
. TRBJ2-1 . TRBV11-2 TGTGCCAGCAGCCCCAGAGGGAGGAGGCTAGCGCTTCCGGATGAGCAGTTCTTC CASSPRGRRLALPDEQFF
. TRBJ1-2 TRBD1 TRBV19 TGTGCCAGTAGTACCTACTCAGGGGGTCTTGGCTACACCTTC CASSTYSGGLGYTF
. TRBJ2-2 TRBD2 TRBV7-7 TGTGCTAGCAGCTTAGCGACTAGCGGGGGTGCCGGGGAGCTGTTTTTT CASSLATSGGAGELFF
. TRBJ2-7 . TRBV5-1 TGCGCCAGCAGCTTAAACAGGGTCTACGAGCAGTACTTC CASSLNRVYEQYF
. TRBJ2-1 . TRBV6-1 TGTGCCAGCTCATTCAATGAGCAGTTCTTC CASSFNEQFF
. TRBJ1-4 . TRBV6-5 TGTGCCAGCAGTTACGGGGGACTTAATGAAAAACTGTTTTTT CASSYGGLNEKLFF
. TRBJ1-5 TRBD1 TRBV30 TGTGCCTGGGCGACAGGGCTCAATCAGCCCCAGCATTTT CAWATGLNQPQHF
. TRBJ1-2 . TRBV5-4 TGTGCCAGCAGCTTGTTTGTTGCGCGGAAGGGCTACACCTTC CASSLFVARKGYTF
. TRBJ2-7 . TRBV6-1 TGTGCCAGCAGTGAACGAGGGAACGAGCAGTACTTC CASSERGNEQYF
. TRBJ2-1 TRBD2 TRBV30 TGTGCCTGGAGTGTATCTAGCGGGGTATACAATGAGCAGTTCTTC CAWSVSSGVYNEQFF
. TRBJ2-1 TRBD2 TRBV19 TGTGCCACATCTTACGTGAGCGGGGCCTACAATGAGCAGTTCTTC CATSYVSGAYNEQFF
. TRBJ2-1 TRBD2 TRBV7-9 TGTGCCAGCTCTCTAGCGGGGTCCTACAATGAGCAGTTCTTC CASSLAGSYNEQFF
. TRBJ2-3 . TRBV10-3 TGTGCCATCTGTGGAATAGCTAGCACAGATACGCAGTATTTT CAICGIASTDTQYF
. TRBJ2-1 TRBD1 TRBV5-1 TGCGCCACCTCTACCGGGACAGGGTACAATGAGCAGTTCTTC CATSTGTGYNEQFF
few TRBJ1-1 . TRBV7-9 TGTGCCAGCAGCTCCTTTCGAGGATCGCCCTTTTCGAATGAAGCTTTCTTT CASSSFRGSPFSNEAFF
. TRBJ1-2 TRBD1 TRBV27 TGTGCCAGCAGTTTCCACCTAGCAGGGGGCAAAGGACCTACTAACTATGGCTACACCTTC CASSFHLAGGKGPTNYGYTF
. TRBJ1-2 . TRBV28 TGTGCCAGCAGCCGGTGGGGCTACACCTTC CASSRWGYTF
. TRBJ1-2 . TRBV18 TGTGCCAGCTCAATGACTGAGGGGGGGACGTATGGCTACACCTTC CASSMTEGGTYGYTF
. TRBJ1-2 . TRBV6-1 TGTGCCAGCAGTGGACGGGACAGCTACACCTTC CASSGRDSYTF
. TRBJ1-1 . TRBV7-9 TGTGCCAGCAGCCAAGGTAGGGGCACTGAAGCTTTCTTT CASSQGRGTEAFF
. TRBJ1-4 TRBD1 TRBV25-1 TGTGCCAGCAGACTGACAGGGGGCTTTGAAAAACTGTTTTTT CASRLTGGFEKLFF